Following are 28 T cell receptor beta chains from one sample sequenced in a study of early T cells in non-severe SARS-CoV-2 infection. From the 5' RACE reads, TCRdb called clonotypes with MiXCR, one entry per CDR3 protein. The sample yields some 37,000 distinct CDR3 sequences, approximately 9.9% seen once. The specimen was whole blood. The receptors were sampled from an adult who was a healthcare worker with PCR-confirmed SARS-CoV-2 infection or an uninfected control (not recorded which).

CDR3 protein: CASSIETGTDTEAFF. The CDR3 nucleotides are TGTGCCAGTAGTATAGAGACAGGGACGGACACTGAAGCTTTCTTT. This sequence joins TRBV19 and TRBJ1-1; 7 bases map to TRBD1. The ends lost 0 bases at V and 3 bases at J; junction bases unmatched: 4. This CDR3 comprises 15 residues. Germline assignment: CDR1 LNHDA and CDR2 SQIVND (reference sequence).

This clonotype was picked up many times. The J gene is TRBJ2-7, the V gene TRBV6-2 or TRBV6-3; TRBD2 matches at 11 bases. The CDR3 spans 15 residues. Trimming at V came to 6 bases and at J to 2 bases, leaving 6 bases not matched to a gene. In germline, CDR1 is MNHEY, CDR2 SVGEGT. CDR3 DNA sequence: TGTGCCAGCAGCACGGGGACTAGCGGTCCCTACGAGCAGTACTTC. This gives the protein CASSTGTSGPYEQYF.

This clonotype occurred many times. The chain has TRBV5-5 and TRBJ2-1; D unresolved. Trimming shortened V by 3 bases and J by 0 bases, and 10 bases separated the two germline ends. CDR1 is SGHKS, CDR2 YYEKEE, per germline (reference sequence). The CDR3 has 15 amino acids. CDR3 in DNA: TGTGCCAGCAGCTGGACGGCGAGCTCCTACAATGAGCAGTTCTTC. Translated, it gives CASSWTASSYNEQFF.

At least ten counts were recorded for this clonotype. The chain carries TRBV29-1 and TRBJ2-3; 7 bases fit TRBD2. CDR1 is SQVTM and CDR2 is ANQGSEA in the germline V gene. CDR3 length: 16 amino acids. V was pared by 0 bases and J by 5 bases, with 11 bases of the junction left unmatched. The CDR3 sequence: CSVEDPVTSEIDTQYF. The DNA for the CDR3 is TGCAGCGTTGAAGACCCGGTAACTAGCGAGATAGATACGCAGTATTTT.

Within the sample, this clonotype is medium-sized. The gene calls are TRBV20-1 and TRBJ1-2, with D perhaps TRBD1 (5 bases). The CDR3 spans 15 residues. Germline CDR1 reads DFQATT; CDR2 reads SNEGSKA (reference sequence). The ends were cut back, 0 bases at V and 4 bases at J, with 15 bases in the middle. The CDR3 DNA reads as TGCAGTGCTAGAGATCTGAGCGCAAGGGGCTATGGCTACACCTTC. It encodes CSARDLSARGYGYTF.

This clonotype was seen repeatedly, ten times or more. The chain carries TRBV4-3 and TRBJ2-7; D ambiguous. V shed 0 bases and J shed 7 bases, with 10 bases lying between them. The germline gives CDR1 LGHNA, CDR2 YSLEER. The CDR3 totals 13 residues. CDR3 sequence reads: CASSQEIIDEQYF. In nucleotides, the CDR3 is TGCGCCAGCAGCCAAGAAATCATTGATGAGCAGTACTTC.

This clonotype was detected ten times or more. The rearrangement links TRBV6-1 to TRBJ2-1, with TRBD2 identical over 11 bases. Trimming removed 9 bases from V and 4 bases from J; junction bases left unmatched: 8. The CDR3 extends over 15 amino acids. CDR1 and CDR2 from the germline V gene are MNHNS and SASEGT. The CDR3 here is CASGTGTSGYNEQFF. The CDR3, as DNA: TGTGCCAGTGGGACCGGGACTAGCGGATACAATGAGCAGTTCTTC.

The chain has TRBV20-1 and TRBJ1-4, with 7 bases identical to TRBD1. The CDR3 sequence is 15 residues long. The junction had 5 bases not matched to a gene; V was cut back by 0 bases and J by 4 bases. Germline V gene sequence: CDR1 DFQATT, CDR2 SNEGSKA (reference sequence). The CDR3 spells CSARDGTALNEKLFF. CDR3 sequence (DNA): TGCAGTGCTAGAGACGGGACAGCGCTTAATGAAAAACTGTTTTTT.

The gene calls are TRBV2 and TRBJ1-6; 7 positions match TRBD1. The CDR3 is made up of 15 amino acids. J was trimmed by 7 bases and V by 10 bases; bases with no gene match: 13. CDR1 and CDR2 from the germline V gene are SNHLY and FYNNEI. CDR3 nucleotides: TGTGCCAACCAAAGGGGGGACAGCGGCAATTCACCCCTCCACTTT. This gives the protein CANQRGDSGNSPLHF.

This clonotype was counted many times. This rearrangement joins TRBV7-2 to TRBJ1-1; D gene uncertain. V was cut by 0 bases and J by 11 bases, with 16 bases left in between. This CDR3 spans 14 amino acids. CDR1 and CDR2 (germline): SGHTA, FQGNSA. CDR3 sequence reads: CASSLAYAGAWAFF. The CDR3 nucleotides read TGTGCCAGCAGCTTAGCGTACGCAGGCGCGTGGGCTTTCTTT.

This clonotype was recorded many times. The rearrangement uses TRBV6-5 and TRBJ1-5, with a possible D match to TRBD1 (5 bases). CDR1 and CDR2 (germline): MNHEY, SVGAGI. Trimming took 5 bases from V and 2 from J, leaving 13 bases between them. The CDR3 extends over 15 amino acids. Here the CDR3 DNA reads TGTGCCAGCAGTCGAGGGGAGGAGGGCAATCAGCCCCAGCATTTT. This sequence encodes CASSRGEEGNQPQHF.

This clonotype was seen repeatedly, ten times or more. The chain links TRBV10-2 to TRBJ1-1; no definite D call. Germline V gene data show CDR1 as WSHSY and CDR2 as SAAADI. CDR3 length: 15 amino acids. With 0 bases removed from V and 5 bases from J, the gap between germline ends came to 13 bases. The CDR3 region is CASSESRWGGTEAFF. The DNA of the CDR3 is TGCGCCAGCAGTGAGTCCAGGTGGGGTGGGACTGAAGCTTTCTTT.

This clonotype was counted at least ten times. V and J are TRBV29-1 and TRBJ2-2; D not resolved. The CDR3 has 12 amino acids. V was shortened by 4 bases and J by 7 bases, with 10 bases between the two germline ends. The germline gives CDR1 SQVTM, CDR2 ANQGSEA. The CDR3 reads CSVALPSGELFF. CDR3 nucleotide sequence: TGCAGCGTTGCTCTTCCCAGCGGGGAGCTGTTTTTT.

This clonotype was seen repeatedly, ten times or more. V and J are TRBV7-8 and TRBJ2-1; D perhaps matches TRBD1 (5 bases). The germline V and J ends were trimmed by 2 bases and 2 bases, with 13 bases remaining between them. The length of the CDR3 is 16 residues. Germline CDR1 reads SGHVS; CDR2 reads FQNEAQ. The CDR3 DNA reads TGTGCCAGCAGCTTAAATTCAGGGCGTACCTACAATGAGCAGTTCTTC. Protein product: CASSLNSGRTYNEQFF.

Many counts were recorded for this clonotype. This chain links TRBV4-2 with TRBJ1-1; 8 nucleotides match TRBD1. Germline CDR1 reads LGHNA; CDR2 reads YNFKEQ. CDR3 size: 16 residues. V shed 4 bases, J shed 4 bases, and the junction held 11 bases outside the gene matches. For the CDR3, the DNA is TGTGCCAGCAGCCCCCTCCTGACAGGGGCCATCACTGAAGCTTTCTTT. This translates into CASSPLLTGAITEAFF.

This clonotype occurred many times. The J gene is TRBJ1-5, the V gene TRBV6-2 or TRBV6-3; D is perhaps TRBD1 (6 bases). The V and J ends lost 5 bases and 7 bases respectively, with 15 bases between them. Germline CDR1 is MNHEY and CDR2 is SVGEGT. The CDR3 has 14 amino acids. This chain's CDR3 is CASSRDTGGQPQHF. DNA for the CDR3: TGTGCCAGCAGTCGGGACACGGGAGGACAGCCCCAGCATTTT.

This clonotype has only a few counts. The V and J genes are TRBV5-1 and TRBJ2-2; 9 nucleotides match TRBD1. The CDR3 length is 15 residues. Unmatched junction bases numbered 6, after V lost 4 bases and J lost 5 bases. Germline V lookup: CDR1 SGHRS, CDR2 YFSETQ. The CDR3 protein is CASSAGTGRTGELFF. Here the CDR3 DNA reads TGCGCCAGCAGCGCAGGGACAGGGAGAACCGGGGAGCTGTTTTTT.

The chain combines TRBV7-6 with TRBJ1-4, with unresolved D. From germline, CDR1 is SGHVS and CDR2 FNYEAQ. The CDR3 is 13 amino acids. V lost 5 bases and J lost 8, with 12 bases in between. CDR3 sequence: CASSIRTEEKLFF. The CDR3 nucleotides are TGTGCCAGCAGCATCCGGACGGAGGAAAAACTGTTTTTT.

This clonotype was seen ten or more times. The chain recombines TRBV5-1 with TRBJ2-7; D call uncertain. V was pared by 1 base and J by 1 base, with 12 bases between. This CDR3 comprises 15 residues. CDR1 and CDR2 (germline): SGHRS, YFSETQ. This CDR3 reads CASSLWTTGSYEQYF. Written as DNA, the CDR3 is TGCGCCAGCAGCTTGTGGACGACCGGGTCCTACGAGCAGTACTTC.

This clonotype appeared a few times. The V call is TRBV19, the J call TRBJ2-3, with 7 bases identical to TRBD2. V trimming: 5 bases; J trimming: 3 bases; junction bases outside the gene matches: 5. The CDR3 extends over 14 amino acids. Per the germline V gene, CDR1 is LNHDA and CDR2 is SQIVND (reference sequence). CDR3 residues: CASSLGGSTDTQYF. Written as DNA, the CDR3 is TGTGCCAGTAGTCTGGGAGGGAGTACAGATACGCAGTATTTT.

This clonotype showed up many times. The chain recombines TRBV7-9 with TRBJ2-4; D ambiguous. Trimming took off 0 bases at V and 6 bases at J, with 6 bases between the two ends. This CDR3 has 13 amino acids. Looked up from germline, CDR1 is SEHNR and CDR2 is FQNEAQ (reference sequence). The CDR3 DNA follows: TGTGCCAGCAGCTTAGCCCCGGGAAACATTCAGTACTTC. Residues: CASSLAPGNIQYF.

In its sample, this clonotype was seen many times. The V call is TRBV3-1, the J call TRBJ2-7; 10 bases are shared with TRBD1. With V trimmed by 2 bases and J by 4 bases, 5 bases remained unmatched. This CDR3 has 15 residues. The V gene's germline CDR1 is LGHDT and CDR2 YNNKEL (reference sequence). The CDR3 protein is CASSQLGQGLYEQYF. The CDR3 coding sequence is TGTGCCAGCAGCCAACTGGGACAGGGGTTATACGAGCAGTACTTC.

V is TRBV29-1 and J is TRBJ2-1, with D possibly TRBD1 on 7 matching bases. V gave up 4 bases and J gave up 7 bases, with 17 bases separating them. This CDR3 region has 14 residues. Germline CDR1 reads SQVTM; CDR2 reads ANQGSEA. CDR3 protein: CSVGEDRSVNEQFF. CDR3 nucleotide sequence: TGCAGCGTTGGGGAGGACAGGTCAGTGAATGAGCAGTTCTTC.

This clonotype has ten or more counts. V is TRBV20-1 and J is TRBJ1-4, with 8 bases aligning to TRBD1. J lost 7 bases, V lost 4 bases, and 5 bases had no gene match. This CDR3 contains 13 residues. CDR1 is DFQATT, CDR2 SNEGSKA, per germline (reference sequence). This chain's CDR3 is CSAKQGVVEKLFF. CDR3 DNA sequence: TGCAGTGCTAAACAGGGGGTAGTTGAAAAACTGTTTTTT.

This clonotype appeared many times. The chain carries TRBV6-2 or TRBV6-3 and TRBJ2-7; a possible D gene is TRBD1 (5 bases). V was clipped by 8 bases and J by 5 bases, with 19 bases between them. Germline V lookup: CDR1 MNHEY, CDR2 SVGEGT. This CDR3 has 14 residues. The CDR3 sequence is CASGHLSGVDEQYF. The DNA of the CDR3 is TGTGCCAGCGGACACCTGTCAGGCGTGGACGAGCAGTACTTC.

This clonotype was seen at least ten times. The chain has TRBV29-1 and TRBJ2-3; 11 bases fit TRBD2. Germline CDR1 and CDR2: SQVTM and ANQGSEA. V shed 5 bases and J 2 bases; nucleotides not matched to a gene: 6. The CDR3 is made up of 15 amino acids. Here the CDR3 reads CSVTRLAGYTDTQYF. Written as DNA, the CDR3 is TGCAGCGTTACCCGACTAGCGGGGTACACAGATACGCAGTATTTT.

Ten or more counts support this clonotype. This rearrangement joins TRBV7-2 to TRBJ2-2; no firm D call. The CDR3 spans 14 residues. Germline loops: CDR1 SGHTA, CDR2 FQGNSA. The V end lost 1 base, the J end lost 7 bases, and 10 bases lay between the germline ends. This CDR3 is CASSLVNPVGELFF. Written as DNA, the CDR3 is TGTGCCAGCAGCTTAGTTAATCCAGTCGGGGAGCTGTTTTTT. The whole variable domain, filled in from reference TRBV7-2 and TRBJ2-2, reads GAGVSQSPSNKVTEKGKDVELRCDPISGHTALYWYRQSLGQGLEFLIYFQGNSAPDKSGLPSDRFSAERTGGSVSTLTIQRTQQEDSAVYLCASSLVNPVGELFFGEGSRLTVL.

This clonotype was seen many times. The rearrangement links TRBV20-1 to TRBJ2-5; tentatively, D is TRBD1 (5 bases). This CDR3 has 14 residues. The V end was cut by 0 bases, the J end by 5 bases, with 13 bases between. The germline V gene has CDR1 DFQATT and CDR2 SNEGSKA (reference sequence). The CDR3 bases are TGCAGTGCTAGAGAACCCCTAGGGGCGGAGACCCAGTACTTC. Its protein product is CSAREPLGAETQYF.